The next 25 T cell receptor beta chains were all read from a single sample in a study of radiotherapy plus CTLA-4 blockade in lung cancer (dated by TCRdb to 2017 to 2018). Library generation was performed with the immunoSEQ multiplex PCR assay. TCRdb carries this immuneACCESS record with in-frame sequences only. Its versions omit some clonotypes, under half of them owing to an unresolved V gene in the studies checked, with the rest unexplained. In this sample the table shows roughly 77,000 clones, 70% to 85% of which occur a single time. The top ten hold roughly 10% of the sample. The sequencing used peripheral blood, collected from a patient treated with radiotherapy plus ipilimumab. These receptors were taken from a human donor with non-small cell lung cancer whose response to radiotherapy plus ipilimumab could not be evaluated.

V usage is TRBV7-9 and J usage is TRBJ1-2, with a possible D match to TRBD1 (6 bases). CDR3 size: 15 residues. Germline V gene data show CDR1 as SEHNR and CDR2 as FQNEAQ (reference sequence). V was shortened by 0 bases and J by 7 bases, with 15 bases between the two germline ends. CDR3 sequence: CASSLAYRVGSGYTF. In DNA, the CDR3 is TGTGCCAGCAGCTTAGCTTACAGGGTAGGGTCTGGCTACACCTTC. Looking up the rest from reference TRBV7-9 and TRBJ1-2 gives the full variable domain: DTGVSQNPRHKITKRGQNVTFRCDPISEHNRLYWYRQTLGQGPEFLTYFQNEAQLEKSRLLSDRFSAERPKGSFSTLEIQRTEQGDSAMYLCASSLAYRVGSGYTFGSGTRLTVV.

CDR3 DNA sequence: TGTGCCAGCAGCTTAGAAGGGACAGGGGCGTATGAGCAGTTCTTC. Residues: CASSLEGTGAYEQFF. The V call is TRBV7-9, the J call TRBJ2-1; TRBD1 matches at 10 bases. Trimming removed 1 base from V and 8 bases from J; junction bases left unmatched: 5. Germline V gene lookup returns CDR1 SEHNR and CDR2 FQNEAQ (reference sequence). The CDR3 runs 15 residues.

Only a few counts were recorded for this clone. The chain recombines TRBV5-6 with TRBJ1-2; TRBD1 matches 10 bases. The germline CDR1 and CDR2 sequences are SGHDT and YYEEEE. V was pared by 4 bases and J by 7 bases, with 13 bases of the junction left unmatched. The CDR3 spans 16 residues. The CDR3 DNA reads as TGTGCCAGCAGCCTTCGGGTGCAGGGACAGGGGTTTGGCTACACCTTC. It translates to CASSLRVQGQGFGYTF.

This clone was counted between two and nine times. The chain is built from TRBV5-1 and TRBJ2-1; D gene uncertain. CDR1 and CDR2 (germline): SGHRS, YFSETQ. V gave up 4 bases and J gave up 2 bases, with 10 bases separating them. This CDR3 is 14 amino acids long. CDR3: CASSVEKPYNEQFF. In DNA, the CDR3 is TGCGCCAGCAGCGTGGAGAAGCCCTACAATGAGCAGTTCTTC. Filled out from reference TRBV5-1 and TRBJ2-1, the complete variable domain reads KAGVTQTPRYLIKTRGQQVTLSCSPISGHRSVSWYQQTPGQGLQFLFEYFSETQRNKGNFPGRFSGRQFSNSRSEMNVSTLELGDSALYLCASSVEKPYNEQFFGPGTRLTVL.

A few counts support this clone. The rearrangement joins TRBV7-6 to TRBJ2-3, with 9 bases identical to TRBD2. This CDR3 region has 19 residues. The germline CDR1 and CDR2 sequences are SGHVS and FNYEAQ. Trimming at V came to 3 bases and at J to 2 bases, leaving 15 bases not matched to a gene. CDR3: CASSFSPTFSGGDTDTQYF. CDR3 bases: TGTGCCAGCAGCTTTTCGCCTACCTTTAGCGGGGGAGACACAGATACGCAGTATTTT. Based on the CDR3 plus reference TRBV7-6 and TRBJ2-3, the full variable domain is GAGVSQSPRYKVTKRGQDVALRCDPISGHVSLYWYRQALGQGPEFLTYFNYEAQQDKSGLPNDRFSAERPEGSISTLTIQRTEQRDSAMYRCASSFSPTFSGGDTDTQYFGPGTRLTVL.

The chain combines TRBV6-1 with TRBJ1-2; 8 nucleotides match TRBD1. There are 14 residues in the CDR3. V shed 2 bases, J shed 4 bases, and the junction held 3 bases outside the gene matches. Germline V gene sequence: CDR1 MNHNS, CDR2 SASEGT. CDR3 DNA: TGTGCCAGCAGTGAAAGGGGACAGGCCTATGGCTACACCTTC. Translating it yields CASSERGQAYGYTF.

The chain is built from TRBV7-8 and TRBJ1-1; no definite D call. V was trimmed by 5 bases and J by 0 bases, leaving 22 bases between them. Germline loops: CDR1 SGHVS, CDR2 FQNEAQ. This CDR3 has 18 amino acids. The CDR3 DNA follows: TGTGCCAGCAGCCCCGGCGCGGGTCGTTTAGGGATGAACACTGAAGCTTTCTTT. Translation: CASSPGAGRLGMNTEAFF. The variable domain in full, with the rest retrieved from reference TRBV7-8 and TRBJ1-1, is GAGVSQSPRYKVAKRGQDVALRCDPISGHVSLFWYQQALGQGPEFLTYFQNEAQLDKSGLPSDRFFAERPEGSVSTLKIQRTQQEDSAVYLCASSPGAGRLGMNTEAFFGQGTRLTVV.

The chain links TRBV4-1 to TRBJ2-1; 13 bases are a match to TRBD2. Germline trimming cut 0 bases from V and 8 bases from J; bases unmatched to any gene: 7. Germline V CDR1 and CDR2: MGHRA, YSYEKL. The length of the CDR3 is 17 residues. CDR3 residues: CASSQETSGRALDEQFF. CDR3 in DNA: TGCGCCAGCAGCCAAGAAACTAGCGGGAGGGCCTTGGATGAGCAGTTCTTC.

V usage is TRBV10-2 and J usage is TRBJ1-1; weak D call: TRBD1 (6 bases). CDR3 length: 13 amino acids. V lost 6 bases and J lost 5, with 13 bases in between. From germline, CDR1 is WSHSY and CDR2 SAAADI. CDR3 in DNA: TGCGCCAGCAGGCTCGGACAGCGGACTGAAGCTTTCTTT. This gives the protein CASRLGQRTEAFF.

The rearrangement links TRBV7-2 to TRBJ2-7, with TRBD2 matching 7 bases. The germline V gene encodes CDR1 SGHTA and CDR2 FQGNSA. V lost 2 bases, J lost 3 bases, and 7 bases stayed unmatched. This CDR3 contains 15 residues. The CDR3 DNA reads as TGTGCCAGCAGCTTAAGTCTTGGCGGGAGCTACGAGCAGTACTTC. This encodes CASSLSLGGSYEQYF.

The V call is TRBV5-6, the J call TRBJ2-7; D possibly corresponds to TRBD1 (5 bases). CDR3 size: 16 residues. Looked up from germline, CDR1 is SGHDT and CDR2 is YYEEEE. V lost 3 bases and J 0 bases, leaving 16 bases between the germline ends. In nucleotides, the CDR3 is TGTGCCAGCAGCTCGATATTCAGGGTTTCCTCCTACGAGCAGTACTTC. Translation: CASSSIFRVSSYEQYF.

The V and J genes are TRBV18 and TRBJ1-4; TRBD1 agrees at 9 bases. Germline CDR1 is KGHSH and CDR2 is LQKENI. V shed 4 bases and J 6 bases; nucleotides not matched to a gene: 9. CDR3 length: 16 residues. In nucleotides, the CDR3 is TGTGCCAGCTCACAGAGATCGGGACAGGGCGATGAAAAACTGTTTTTT. The encoded protein is CASSQRSGQGDEKLFF.

The V call is TRBV5-1, the J call TRBJ1-1; TRBD1 matches 8 bases. The V gene end was trimmed by 2 bases and the J gene end by 9 bases; junction bases not matched to a gene: 3. This CDR3 contains 12 residues. Germline V gene sequence: CDR1 SGHRS, CDR2 YFSETQ. The CDR3 sequence is CASSFTGGKAFF. DNA of the CDR3: TGCGCCAGCAGCTTTACAGGGGGTAAAGCTTTCTTT. Combining the CDR3 with reference TRBV5-1 and TRBJ1-1 gives the whole variable domain KAGVTQTPRYLIKTRGQQVTLSCSPISGHRSVSWYQQTPGQGLQFLFEYFSETQRNKGNFPGRFSGRQFSNSRSEMNVSTLELGDSALYLCASSFTGGKAFFGQGTRLTVV.

About this clone itself: Other DNA sequences in this specimen translate into the identical CDR3. The chain links TRBV28 to TRBJ1-6, with D tentatively TRBD1 (5 bases). This CDR3 region has 14 residues. Trimming pared 3 bases from V and 6 bases from J, leaving 9 bases between. From germline, CDR1 is MDHEN and CDR2 SYDVKM. This CDR3 is CASSFGGTNSPLHF. Written as DNA, the CDR3 is TGTGCCAGCAGTTTCGGAGGGACTAATTCACCCCTCCACTTT. Together with reference TRBV28 and TRBJ1-6, the CDR3 gives the full variable domain: DVKVTQSSRYLVKRTGEKVFLECVQDMDHENMFWYRQDPGLGLRLIYFSYDVKMKEKGDIPEGYSVSREKKERFSLILESASTNQTSMYLCASSFGGTNSPLHFGNGTRLTVT.

V is TRBV6-5 and J is TRBJ1-2; perhaps TRBD1 as D (6 bases). This CDR3 region has 15 residues. CDR1 is MNHEY, CDR2 SVGAGI, per germline. V was clipped by 5 bases and J by 3 bases, with 16 bases between them. DNA for the CDR3: TGTGCCAGCAGTCCCGGGGGGGGCTACGACTATGGCTACACCTTC. The encoded protein is CASSPGGGYDYGYTF.

The CDR3 coding sequence is TGTGCCACCATAGCCGGACAGGGAATCAGCGAGCAGTACTTC. Amino acid sequence: CATIAGQGISEQYF. The J gene is TRBJ2-7, the V gene TRBV6-1; TRBD1 matches at 8 bases. From germline, CDR1 is MNHNS and CDR2 SASEGT. The length of the CDR3 is 14 residues. The ends lost 10 bases at V and 6 bases at J; junction bases unmatched: 14.

The rearrangement uses TRBV7-3 and TRBJ2-1, with D maybe TRBD1 (6 bases). CDR3 size: 15 residues. Germline CDR1 SGHTA, CDR2 FQGTGA. Trimming took off 5 bases at V and 4 bases at J, with 15 bases between the two ends. In DNA form, the CDR3 reads TGTGCCAGCAGCACTAGGGGGAAGAGTTACAATGAGCAGTTCTTC. Translating it yields CASSTRGKSYNEQFF.

As concerns this clone: The identical CDR3 is also encoded by other nucleotide sequences in the sample. The CDR3 is CASSVEGDSYNEQFF. The DNA for the CDR3 is TGTGCCAGCAGCGTAGAAGGGGACTCCTACAATGAGCAGTTCTTC. The genes are TRBV9 and TRBJ2-1; weak D call: TRBD1 (5 bases). Trimming removed 0 bases from V and 0 bases from J, with 7 bases in between. There are 15 residues in the CDR3. The germline V gene has CDR1 SGDLS and CDR2 YYNGEE. Filled out from reference TRBV9 and TRBJ2-1, the complete variable domain reads DSGVTQTPKHLITATGQRVTLRCSPRSGDLSVYWYQQSLDQGLQFLIQYYNGEERAKGNILERFSAQQFPDLHSELNLSSLELGDSALYFCASSVEGDSYNEQFFGPGTRLTVL.

The V call is TRBV4-1, the J call TRBJ2-4; a weak D match, TRBD2 (6 bases). CDR1 and CDR2 from the germline V gene are MGHRA and YSYEKL. The CDR3 is 16 amino acids. V was clipped by 2 bases and J by 12 bases, with 23 bases between them. The CDR3 nucleotides are TGCGCCAGCAGCCAACCTACGGCTGGGCGGGGAATCGGTCAGTACTTC. It yields the protein CASSQPTAGRGIGQYF.

The chain links TRBV23-1 to TRBJ2-7; D gene ambiguous. TRBV23-1 is annotated as an ORF whose role is uncertain. The CDR3 is 14 amino acids. V was pared by 3 bases and J by 2 bases, with 11 bases between. The CDR3 nucleotides are TGCGCCAGCAGTCATTTTCCAAGCCCCTACGAGCAGTACTTC. Translating gives CASSHFPSPYEQYF.

The chain is built from TRBV11-3 and TRBJ2-7; D is perhaps TRBD2 (5 bases). CDR3 length equals 12 residues. Germline CDR1 reads SGHNT; CDR2 reads YENEEA. Trimming removed 5 bases at V and 3 bases at J, with 8 bases between. CDR3 sequence: CASSRRDYEQYF. The DNA for the CDR3 is TGTGCCAGCAGCCGACGGGACTACGAGCAGTACTTC.

The genes are TRBV7-9 and TRBJ1-1; D might be TRBD1 (5 bases). Germline values: CDR1 SEHNR, CDR2 FQNEAQ (reference sequence). This CDR3 comprises 13 residues. V gave up 9 bases and J gave up 5 bases, with 16 bases separating them. The CDR3 spells CASGWGVRTEAFF. CDR3 nucleotides: TGTGCCAGTGGTTGGGGGGTGAGGACTGAAGCTTTCTTT.

V and J are TRBV18 and TRBJ1-6; TRBD1 matches at 7 bases. The CDR3 contains 15 residues. Germline CDR1 reads KGHSH; CDR2 reads LQKENI. With 3 bases clipped from V and 10 bases from J, the junction kept 9 bases outside the gene matches. The CDR3 coding sequence is TGTGCCAGCTCACCCCGACAGGGAGTCGAATCACCCCTCCACTTT. Its translation is CASSPRQGVESPLHF.

This chain joins TRBV7-7 and TRBJ2-5; TRBD2 matches at 11 bases. The J call may be faulty, since TRBJ2-7 better matches the DNA end. This CDR3 is 14 amino acids long. Germline V gene lookup returns CDR1 SSHAT and CDR2 FNYEAQ (reference sequence). The CDR3 is CASSPTSGSYEQYF. The CDR3 bases are TGTGCCAGCAGCCCCACTAGCGGGAGCTACGAGCAGTACTTC.

The chain joins TRBV7-3 to TRBJ2-5; TRBD2 agrees at 11 bases. CDR1 and CDR2 from the germline V gene are SGHTA and FQGTGA. The CDR3 loop spans 17 amino acids. The V gene end was trimmed by 5 bases and the J gene end by 4 bases; junction bases not matched to a gene: 12. The CDR3 region has the DNA TGTGCCAGCAGCATCTCCCCCCTAGCGGGAGGCGGAGAGACCCAGTACTTC. This translates into CASSISPLAGGGETQYF.